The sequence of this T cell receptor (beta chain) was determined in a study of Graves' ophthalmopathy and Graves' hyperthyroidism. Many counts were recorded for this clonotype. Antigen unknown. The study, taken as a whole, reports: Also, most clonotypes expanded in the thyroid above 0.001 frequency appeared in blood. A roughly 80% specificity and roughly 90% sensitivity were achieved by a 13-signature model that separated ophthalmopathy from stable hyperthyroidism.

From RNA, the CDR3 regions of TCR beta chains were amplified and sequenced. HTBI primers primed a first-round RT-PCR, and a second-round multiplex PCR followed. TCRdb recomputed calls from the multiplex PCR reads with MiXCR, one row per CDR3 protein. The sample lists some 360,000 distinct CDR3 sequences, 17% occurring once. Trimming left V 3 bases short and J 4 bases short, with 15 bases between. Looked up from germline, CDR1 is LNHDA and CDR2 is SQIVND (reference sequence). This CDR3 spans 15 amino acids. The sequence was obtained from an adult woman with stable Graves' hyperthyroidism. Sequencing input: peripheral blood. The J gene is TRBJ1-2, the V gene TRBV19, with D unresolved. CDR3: CASSIRADGVYGYTF. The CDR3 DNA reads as TGTGCCAGTAGTATCCGGGCAGATGGTGTCTATGGCTACACCTTC.